The 21 T cell receptor beta chains listed next were all sequenced from one sample in a study of cytomegalovirus exposure and HLA in healthy donors. The PCR contained 60 Vbeta and 13 Jbeta primers. Sequencing used immunoSEQ multiplex PCR; TCRdb keeps in-frame clones, though not all of them. With about 75,000 clones in the sample, the ten largest clones hold 2.7%. The specimen sequenced was PBMCs. The origin of the receptors is a middle-aged man in good health and CMV-seronegative.

This chain uses TRBV5-8 with TRBJ2-7; TRBD2 might be the D (6 bases). CDR3 length: 15 amino acids. Germline CDR1 reads SGHTS; CDR2 reads YDEGEE. Between the trimmed V and J ends, which lost 1 base and 4 bases, there was a span of 15 bases. The chain's CDR3 is CASSLSPGVRYEQYF. As DNA, the CDR3 is TGTGCCAGCAGCTTGAGCCCGGGAGTCAGATACGAGCAGTACTTC.

The chain links TRBV29-1 to TRBJ2-1; 10 nucleotides line up with TRBD2. The CDR3 extends over 15 amino acids. The ends lost 7 bases at V and 4 bases at J; junction bases unmatched: 10. Germline V gene sequence: CDR1 SQVTM, CDR2 ANQGSEA. CDR3 loop: CSAQGLAGEYNEQFF. DNA for the CDR3: TGCAGCGCCCAAGGGCTAGCGGGGGAATACAATGAGCAGTTCTTC.

This sequence joins TRBV28 and TRBJ2-3; the match to TRBD1 covers 7 bases. The CDR3 contains 13 residues. Germline values: CDR1 MDHEN, CDR2 SYDVKM. V trimming: 7 bases; J trimming: 1 base; junction bases outside the gene matches: 2. DNA of the CDR3: TGTGCCAGCAAGGGGACAGGCACAGATACGCAGTATTTT. Translated: CASKGTGTDTQYF.

The chain has TRBV18 and TRBJ1-1, with TRBD1 matching over 8 bases. The CDR3 contains 13 residues. CDR1 is KGHSH, CDR2 LQKENI, per germline. The trim removed 6 bases at V and 4 bases at J, leaving 4 bases unmatched. CDR3 in DNA: TGTGCCAGCTCTCCAGGGGGCCCCACTGAAGCTTTCTTT. The encoded protein is CASSPGGPTEAFF.

This chain links TRBV23-1 with TRBJ1-2; TRBD1 agrees at 8 bases. TRBV23-1 has ORF status, its function being uncertain. Losses at the gene ends were 0 bases for V and 6 bases for J; bases not matched to a gene: 3. This CDR3 has 14 amino acids. The CDR3 sequence: CASSQSDREDGYTF. CDR3 bases: TGCGCCAGCAGTCAATCGGACAGGGAAGATGGCTACACCTTC.

As concerns this clone: Within the sample, other DNA sequences also encode this same CDR3. The chain is built from TRBV18 and TRBJ1-5, with D possibly being TRBD1 (6 bases). Germline V gene sequence: CDR1 KGHSH, CDR2 LQKENI. V was cut by 10 bases and J by 1 base, with 29 bases left in between. The CDR3 length is 19 residues. CDR3 coding DNA: TGTGCCACTCCCCCGGGTCACTCCACAGGGAATATGAGCAATCAGCCCCAGCATTTT. Its protein is CATPPGHSTGNMSNQPQHF.

The chain links TRBV19 to TRBJ2-7, with 13 nucleotides matching TRBD2. V was clipped by 1 base and J by 3 bases; unmatched bases: 3. CDR3 size: 16 residues. Looked up from germline, CDR1 is LNHDA and CDR2 is SQIVND (reference sequence). CDR3: CASSIGWTSGGYEQYF. DNA of the CDR3: TGTGCCAGTAGTATAGGATGGACTAGCGGGGGCTACGAGCAGTACTTC.

The chain recombines TRBV9 with TRBJ2-5, with a possible D match to TRBD1 (6 bases). V lost 0 bases and J 5 bases, leaving 8 bases between the germline ends. The length of the CDR3 is 13 residues. Germline CDR1 and CDR2: SGDLS and YYNGEE. The CDR3 protein is CASSVVQGETQYF. The CDR3 region has the DNA TGTGCCAGCAGCGTAGTACAGGGCGAGACCCAGTACTTC.

V and J are TRBV5-4 and TRBJ2-7; D not resolved. This CDR3 is built from 12 residues. Germline V gives CDR1 SGHNT, CDR2 YYREEE (reference sequence). Trimming took 0 bases from V and 2 from J, leaving 3 bases between them. DNA for the CDR3: TGTGCCAGCAGCTTGGACACCTACGAGCAGTACTTC. Protein: CASSLDTYEQYF.

J is TRBJ2-3 and V is TRBV9; TRBD2 matches at 11 bases. This CDR3 contains 18 residues. Losses at the gene ends were 4 bases for V and 0 bases for J; bases not matched to a gene: 10. Germline V gene sequence: CDR1 SGDLS, CDR2 YYNGEE. DNA of the CDR3: TGTGCCAGCAGCTTAAGACTAGCGGGGAAAACTAGCACAGATACGCAGTATTTT. Protein sequence: CASSLRLAGKTSTDTQYF.

V gene TRBV5-6 combines with J gene TRBJ2-7; D ambiguous. The germline V gene encodes CDR1 SGHDT and CDR2 YYEEEE. Trimming cost V 3 bases and J 0 bases, with 19 bases left between them. CDR3 length: 17 residues. The DNA for the CDR3 is TGTGCCAGCAGCTATGCGATCGTCGGCGGAAGCTCCTACGAGCAGTACTTC. Protein sequence: CASSYAIVGGSSYEQYF.

CDR3 amino acids: CASSRLSMSGTQPQHF. The CDR3 nucleotides read TGCGCCAGCAGCCGTCTCAGTATGAGCGGGACCCAGCCCCAGCATTTT. The chain employs TRBV4-1 and TRBJ1-5; maybe TRBD1 (5 bases). Between the trimmed V and J ends, which lost 4 bases and 7 bases, there was a span of 20 bases. CDR1 and CDR2 (germline): MGHRA, YSYEKL. The CDR3 is made up of 16 amino acids.

The chain recombines TRBV12-5 with TRBJ2-5, with D possibly TRBD1 on 5 matching bases. There are 15 residues in the CDR3. Germline CDR1 LGHNT, CDR2 FRNRAP. V gave up 3 bases and J gave up 2 bases, with 13 bases separating them. The CDR3 protein is CASGFQGGYQETQYF. The CDR3 DNA reads as TGTGCTAGTGGTTTTCAGGGCGGCTATCAAGAGACCCAGTACTTC. The full variable domain, with the rest looked up from reference TRBV12-5 and TRBJ2-5, is DARVTQTPRHKVTEMGQEVTMRCQPILGHNTVFWYRQTMMQGLELLAYFRNRAPLDDSGMPKDRFSAEMPDATLATLKIQPSEPRDSAVYFCASGFQGGYQETQYFGPGTRLLVL.

V usage is TRBV18 and J usage is TRBJ1-1; no clear D gene. The germline gives CDR1 KGHSH, CDR2 LQKENI. The CDR3 spans 14 residues. V lost 3 bases and J 6 bases, leaving 14 bases between the germline ends. Here the CDR3 DNA reads TGTGCCAGCTCACCTTATGAGGGATACCCTGAAGCTTTCTTT. Translation gives CASSPYEGYPEAFF. Filled out from reference TRBV18 and TRBJ1-1, the complete variable domain reads NAGVMQNPRHLVRRRGQEARLRCSPMKGHSHVYWYRQLPEEGLKFMVYLQKENIIDESGMPKERFSAEFPKEGPSILRIQQVVRGDSAAYFCASSPYEGYPEAFFGQGTRLTVV.

The chain couples TRBV19 to TRBJ1-1, with a weak D call TRBD1 (5 bases). Germline V CDR1 and CDR2: LNHDA, SQIVND (reference sequence). The CDR3 spans 14 residues. The V end lost 11 bases, the J end lost 3 bases, and 19 bases lay between the germline ends. This CDR3 is CASSGGTRDTEAFF. The CDR3, as DNA: TGTGCCTCAAGCGGGGGAACCCGAGACACTGAAGCTTTCTTT.

As DNA, the CDR3 is TGTGCCATCAGCCCATTAGCGGGGGGCCGCAATGAGCAGTTCTTC. As protein: CAISPLAGGRNEQFF. The V and J genes are TRBV10-3 and TRBJ2-1, with 10 bases fitting TRBD2. V was clipped by 6 bases and J by 6 bases; unmatched bases: 8. The germline V gene has CDR1 ENHRY and CDR2 SYGVKD. The CDR3 sequence is 15 residues long.

The chain combines TRBV2 with TRBJ1-4, with a weak D call TRBD1 (5 bases). The CDR3 spans 15 residues. Trimming left V 1 base short and J 8 bases short, with 14 bases between. Germline-derived CDR1 and CDR2 are SNHLY and FYNNEI. The CDR3 spells CASSEVGAKREKLFF. The CDR3 DNA sequence: TGTGCCAGCAGTGAAGTAGGGGCCAAAAGGGAAAAACTGTTTTTT.

CDR3 sequence (DNA): TGTGCCAGCAGCGTAGATGAAGGGAGGGGTGAAGCTTTCTTT. Its protein product is CASSVDEGRGEAFF. The chain combines TRBV9 with TRBJ1-1; D possibly corresponds to TRBD1 (5 bases). The germline V gene has CDR1 SGDLS and CDR2 YYNGEE. The CDR3 contains 14 residues. The ends were cut back, 0 bases at V and 7 bases at J, with 13 bases in the middle.

The rearrangement links TRBV7-9 to TRBJ1-2; unclear D gene. The CDR3 covers 12 residues. Per germline, CDR1 SEHNR and CDR2 FQNEAQ (reference sequence). The germline V and J ends were trimmed by 2 bases and 8 bases, with 9 bases remaining between them. Here the CDR3 reads CASSLPLKGYTF. CDR3 in DNA: TGTGCCAGCAGCTTACCCCTAAAGGGCTACACCTTC.

This chain links TRBV5-1 with TRBJ2-3, with 8 nucleotides matching TRBD2. The germline V gene encodes CDR1 SGHRS and CDR2 YFSETQ. The V gene end was trimmed by 4 bases and the J gene end by 3 bases; junction bases not matched to a gene: 4. There are 14 residues in the CDR3. CDR3 sequence reads: CASSPGLATDTQYF. The CDR3 DNA sequence: TGCGCCAGCAGCCCAGGACTAGCTACAGATACGCAGTATTTT.

This rearrangement joins TRBV6-1 to TRBJ2-5, with D possibly matching TRBD1 (6 bases). From germline, CDR1 is MNHNS and CDR2 SASEGT. The CDR3 runs to 14 residues. Trimming cost V 6 bases and J 1 base, with 12 bases left between them. In DNA, the CDR3 is TGTGCCAGCAGAAGACAGGCCCTCCAAGAGACCCAGTACTTC. Amino acid sequence: CASRRQALQETQYF.